One and the same sample provided the 24 T cell receptor beta chains below, sequenced in a study of T cells in Graves' hyperthyroidism and ophthalmopathy. RNA transcripts gave rise to amplified TCR beta CDR3 regions. First-round RT-PCR with HTBI primers amplified the TCR CDR3 region. TCRdb redid the calling of the multiplex PCR reads with MiXCR, one entry per CDR3 protein. The sample consists of a few hundred thousand distinct CDR3 sequences, 46% of them appearing once. Sequenced material: peripheral blood or thyroid tissue (not recorded which). Receptors were obtained from a woman aged 18-29 years with Graves' hyperthyroidism.

In its sample, this clonotype was seen many times. V and J are TRBV10-3 and TRBJ2-7; D could derive from TRBD1 or TRBD2 (5 bases each). Between the trimmed V and J ends, which lost 5 bases and 3 bases, there was a span of 20 bases. This CDR3 comprises 16 residues. Germline values: CDR1 ENHRY, CDR2 SYGVKD. Here the CDR3 DNA reads TGTGCCATCAGTTATACAAGGGGACGGACGAACTACGAGCAGTACTTC. Its translation is CAISYTRGRTNYEQYF.

The chain combines TRBV11-2 with TRBJ1-1; the D is unclear. The V gene's germline CDR1 is SGHAT and CDR2 FQNNGV. Trimming pared 2 bases from V and 9 bases from J, leaving 19 bases between. CDR3 size: 15 residues. The CDR3 nucleotides are TGTGCCAGCAGCTTACTTAGGTCGGGGATAATCCAAGCTTTCTTT. It specifies CASSLLRSGIIQAFF.

This clonotype was counted at least ten times. J is TRBJ2-7 and V is TRBV9, with TRBD1 matching over 7 bases. This CDR3 has 14 residues. Trimming took 5 bases from V and 0 from J; bases not matched to a gene: 5. The germline V gene encodes CDR1 SGDLS and CDR2 YYNGEE. The CDR3 DNA follows: TGTGCCAGCAGTGTCGGACAGGACTCCTACGAGCAGTACTTC. Its protein is CASSVGQDSYEQYF.

Many counts were recorded for this clonotype. V gene TRBV20-1 combines with J gene TRBJ1-1; tentative D call: TRBD1 (5 bases). The germline V and J ends were trimmed by 4 bases and 5 bases, with 20 bases remaining between them. Germline loops: CDR1 DFQATT, CDR2 SNEGSKA (reference sequence). The CDR3 is made up of 15 amino acids. CDR3 nucleotides: TGCAGTGCTAAGCGCGATGGGGGGGGTGGAACTGAAGCTTTCTTT. Amino acids: CSAKRDGGGGTEAFF.

V is TRBV5-1 and J is TRBJ2-7, with TRBD1 identical over 8 bases. J was trimmed by 7 bases and V by 1 base; bases with no gene match: 1. The V gene's germline CDR1 is SGHRS and CDR2 YFSETQ. The CDR3 consists of 12 residues. The CDR3 nucleotides are TGCGCCAGCAGCTTGCAGGGGGCTGAGCAGTACTTC. Translated, it gives CASSLQGAEQYF.

This clonotype came up a few times. The chain combines TRBV20-1 with TRBJ2-3; the match to TRBD2 covers 9 bases. The V gene's germline CDR1 is DFQATT and CDR2 SNEGSKA (reference sequence). The V gene end was trimmed by 1 base and the J gene end by 0 bases; junction bases not matched to a gene: 8. This CDR3 is built from 17 residues. CDR3 coding DNA: TGCAGTGCTAGAGGGACTAGCGCCGAGTTTAGCACAGATACGCAGTATTTT. Its protein is CSARGTSAEFSTDTQYF.

The chain recombines TRBV9 with TRBJ2-5; 7 bases agree with TRBD2. With 2 bases clipped from V and 5 bases from J, the junction kept 9 bases outside the gene matches. The CDR3 is 15 residues long. Looked up from germline, CDR1 is SGDLS and CDR2 is YYNGEE. DNA of the CDR3: TGTGCCAGCAGCGTCGGCGGGAGAGGTAGGGAGACCCAGTACTTC. This gives the protein CASSVGGRGRETQYF.

This clonotype was detected ten times or more. The J gene is TRBJ2-2, the V gene TRBV24-1; unclear D gene. The V end lost 5 bases, the J end lost 5 bases, and 8 bases lay between the germline ends. There are 13 residues in the CDR3. Germline loops: CDR1 KGHDR, CDR2 SFDVKD. CDR3: CATSAVGTGELFF. CDR3 in DNA: TGTGCCACCAGTGCAGTGGGTACCGGGGAGCTGTTTTTT.

This clonotype was observed a handful of times. V is TRBV19 and J is TRBJ1-1, with 11 nucleotides matching TRBD1. With V trimmed by 9 bases and J by 6 bases, 15 bases remained unmatched. The CDR3 sequence is 16 residues long. Germline CDR1 is LNHDA and CDR2 is SQIVND (reference sequence). The CDR3 nucleotides are TGTGCCAGCTCTACCGGGACAGGGGGAATCTCCTCTGAAGCTTTCTTT. Encoded protein: CASSTGTGGISSEAFF.

This clonotype was seen repeatedly, ten times or more. V is TRBV25-1 and J is TRBJ2-1, with unresolved D. Germline assignment: CDR1 MGHDK and CDR2 SYGVNS. Trimming removed 5 bases at V and 9 bases at J, with 14 bases between. The CDR3 covers 13 residues. The CDR3 DNA reads as TGTGCCAGCAGTCCAAACCCGGGTCGTGAGCAGTTCTTC. Translation: CASSPNPGREQFF.

J is TRBJ2-2 and V is TRBV12-3 or TRBV12-4, with D possibly being TRBD1 (5 bases). This CDR3 is 14 amino acids long. V lost 5 bases and J lost 7, with 14 bases in between. The CDR3 loop is CASSPGRVSGELFF. DNA for the CDR3: TGTGCCAGCAGTCCCGGCAGGGTCAGCGGGGAGCTGTTTTTT.

The CDR3 nucleotides read TGTGCCAGCAGCTTAGATCCCTACGAGCAGTACTTC. This translates into CASSLDPYEQYF. V is TRBV11-2 and J is TRBJ2-7; D gene unclear. The germline V gene encodes CDR1 SGHAT and CDR2 FQNNGV. The CDR3 runs to 12 residues. With 0 bases removed from V and 2 bases from J, the gap between germline ends came to 2 bases.

The CDR3 DNA reads TGTGCCAGCAGCCCACGGACCCGAACGGCGGAAAACACCATATATTTT. It yields the protein CASSPRTRTAENTIYF. The chain combines TRBV7-9 with TRBJ1-3; D not certain. The CDR3 runs 16 residues. Germline values: CDR1 SEHNR, CDR2 FQNEAQ (reference sequence). The V gene lost 5 bases and the J gene lost 6 bases, with 20 bases spanning the gap.

On this clonotype: A junction end diverges from the germline sequence, so it may reflect a read error. The V and J genes are TRBV7-2 and TRBJ2-5, with 8 bases that match TRBD1. Germline CDR1 SGHTA, CDR2 FQGNSA. This CDR3 comprises 12 residues. In nucleotides, the CDR3 is TGTGCCAGCAGCTCATACAGGGGGTCCGAGTTCTTC. Its translation is CASSSYRGSEFF.

The V gene is TRBV2, the J gene TRBJ2-7; D is perhaps TRBD2 (7 bases). Trimming took off 6 bases at V and 5 bases at J, with 23 bases between the two ends. Germline CDR1 SNHLY, CDR2 FYNNEI. The CDR3 consists of 16 residues. The CDR3 protein is CASSSQGWEGWDEQYF. CDR3 DNA: TGTGCCAGCAGCTCGCAGGGGTGGGAGGGCTGGGACGAGCAGTACTTC.

The genes are TRBV7-3 and TRBJ2-7; a possible D gene is TRBD1 (5 bases). Near its end, the DNA agrees better with TRBJ2-1, so the J call may be wrong. This CDR3 has 16 residues. Germline V CDR1 and CDR2: SGHTA, FQGTGA. This CDR3 is CASSPADSLRWNEQFF. For the CDR3, the DNA is TGTGCCAGCAGCCCCGCTGACAGCCTCAGGTGGAATGAGCAGTTCTTC.

This clonotype appeared a single time. Written as DNA, the CDR3 is TGTGCCAGCAGTGAGGAGCGGGCCTACTACAATGAGCAGTTCTTC. Its translation: CASSEERAYYNEQFF. This chain connects TRBV2 to TRBJ2-5; D is possibly TRBD2 (6 bases). Near its end, the DNA agrees better with TRBJ2-1, so the J call may be wrong. From germline, CDR1 is SNHLY and CDR2 FYNNEI. The CDR3 consists of 15 residues.

This clonotype occurred a few times. The chain links TRBV30 to TRBJ1-3; D remains ambiguous. V lost 4 bases to trimming and J lost 0 bases, with 7 bases between them. Germline V gene lookup returns CDR1 GTSNPN and CDR2 SVGIG (reference sequence). CDR3 size: 13 residues. CDR3 loop: CAWKANSGNTIYF. As DNA, the CDR3 is TGTGCCTGGAAGGCGAACTCTGGAAACACCATATATTTT.

With respect to this clonotype: This likely comes from a read error, as the CDR3 has no conserved phenylalanine or tryptophan at its end. The chain links TRBV7-9 to TRBJ1-4, with D perhaps matching TRBD1 (6 bases). Germline V CDR1 and CDR2: SEHNR, FQNEAQ (reference sequence). Trimming took off 5 bases at V and 8 bases at J, with 15 bases between the two ends. CDR3 size: 14 residues. The CDR3 sequence: CASSRRQDREKLFS. CDR3 DNA sequence: TGTGCCAGCAGCCGTAGACAGGACAGAGAAAAACTGTTTTCT.

This clonotype was observed at least ten times. The chain links TRBV7-9 to TRBJ2-7; D gene ambiguous. V gave up 0 bases and J gave up 6 bases, with 3 bases separating them. Germline CDR1 SEHNR, CDR2 FQNEAQ (reference sequence). CDR3 length: 11 amino acids. The CDR3 sequence: CASSLAGEQYF. DNA of the CDR3: TGTGCCAGCAGCTTAGCGGGCGAGCAGTACTTC.

In this sample, this clonotype turned up many times. J is TRBJ1-2 and V is TRBV5-1, with D possibly being TRBD1 (6 bases). The V and J ends lost 3 bases and 3 bases respectively, with 18 bases between them. CDR1 and CDR2 (germline): SGHRS, YFSETQ. There are 16 residues in the CDR3. The DNA for the CDR3 is TGCGCCAGCAGCTCACCGATCGGGGGGCCGGACTATGGCTACACCTTC. It is translated as CASSSPIGGPDYGYTF.

This clonotype appeared a few times. The chain couples TRBV6-5 to TRBJ2-7; a weak D match, TRBD2 (6 bases). Germline V gene data show CDR1 as MNHEY and CDR2 as SVGAGI. CDR3 length equals 14 residues. V was shortened by 2 bases and J by 2 bases, with 10 bases between the two germline ends. The CDR3 region has the DNA TGTGCCAGCAGTTACACAGCGGGTACCTACGAGCAGTACTTC. It is translated as CASSYTAGTYEQYF.

This clonotype has only a few counts. The rearrangement links TRBV20-1 to TRBJ2-5; no definite D call. The end of the DNA fits TRBJ2-1 better, so the J call may be wrong. The CDR3 length is 12 residues. CDR1 is DFQATT, CDR2 SNEGSKA, per germline (reference sequence). The chain's CDR3 is CSARDKVEAQFF. The CDR3 DNA sequence: TGCAGTGCTAGAGATAAGGTAGAGGCGCAGTTCTTC.

The genes are TRBV11-2 and TRBJ2-3, with D possibly TRBD1 on 5 matching bases. The ends were cut back, 10 bases at V and 2 bases at J, with 13 bases in the middle. CDR1 is SGHAT and CDR2 is FQNNGV in the germline V gene. The length of the CDR3 is 13 residues. The CDR3 sequence is CATLRQFTDTQYF. CDR3 in DNA: TGTGCCACCCTGCGACAGTTCACAGATACGCAGTATTTT.